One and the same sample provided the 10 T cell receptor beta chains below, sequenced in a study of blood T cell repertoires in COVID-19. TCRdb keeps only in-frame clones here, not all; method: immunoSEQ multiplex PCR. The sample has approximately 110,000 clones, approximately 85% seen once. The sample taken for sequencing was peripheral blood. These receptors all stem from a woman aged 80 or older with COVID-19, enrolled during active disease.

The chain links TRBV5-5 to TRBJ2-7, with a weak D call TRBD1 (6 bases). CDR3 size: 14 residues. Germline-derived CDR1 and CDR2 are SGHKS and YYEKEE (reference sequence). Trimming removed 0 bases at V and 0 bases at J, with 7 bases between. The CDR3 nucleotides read TGTGCCAGCAGCTTGGAGACAGGCTCCTACGAGCAGTACTTC. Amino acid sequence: CASSLETGSYEQYF.

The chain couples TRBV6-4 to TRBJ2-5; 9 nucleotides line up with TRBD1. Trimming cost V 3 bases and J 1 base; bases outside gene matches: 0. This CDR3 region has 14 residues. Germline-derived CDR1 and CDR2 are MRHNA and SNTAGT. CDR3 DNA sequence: TGTGCCAGCAGTGAGACAGGGGGCCAAGAGACCCAGTACTTC. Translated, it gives CASSETGGQETQYF.

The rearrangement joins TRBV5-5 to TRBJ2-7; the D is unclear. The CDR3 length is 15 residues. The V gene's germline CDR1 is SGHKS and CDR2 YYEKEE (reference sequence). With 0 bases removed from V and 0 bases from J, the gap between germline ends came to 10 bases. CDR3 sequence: CASSLGSLSSYEQYF. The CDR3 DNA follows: TGTGCCAGCAGCTTGGGGAGTCTCAGCTCCTACGAGCAGTACTTC.

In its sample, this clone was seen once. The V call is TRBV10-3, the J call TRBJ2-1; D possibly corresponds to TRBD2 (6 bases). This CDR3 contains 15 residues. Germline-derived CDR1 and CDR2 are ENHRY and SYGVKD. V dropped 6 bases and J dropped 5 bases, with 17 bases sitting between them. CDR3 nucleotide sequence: TGTGCCATCAGCTCCCAGACTAGAGGTAACAATGAGCAGTTCTTC. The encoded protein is CAISSQTRGNNEQFF.

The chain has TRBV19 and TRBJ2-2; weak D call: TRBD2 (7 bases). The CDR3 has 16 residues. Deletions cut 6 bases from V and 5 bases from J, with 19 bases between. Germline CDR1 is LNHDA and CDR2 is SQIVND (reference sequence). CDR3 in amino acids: CASRGGPRIGTGELFF. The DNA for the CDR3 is TGTGCCAGTAGGGGGGGGCCACGAATCGGGACCGGGGAGCTGTTTTTT.

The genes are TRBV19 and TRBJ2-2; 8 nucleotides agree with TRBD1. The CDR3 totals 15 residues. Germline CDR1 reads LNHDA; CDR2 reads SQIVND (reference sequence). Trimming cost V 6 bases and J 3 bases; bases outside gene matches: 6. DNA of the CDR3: TGTGCCAGTAGCAGGGGGCTCGGGGACACCGGGGAGCTGTTTTTT. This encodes CASSRGLGDTGELFF.

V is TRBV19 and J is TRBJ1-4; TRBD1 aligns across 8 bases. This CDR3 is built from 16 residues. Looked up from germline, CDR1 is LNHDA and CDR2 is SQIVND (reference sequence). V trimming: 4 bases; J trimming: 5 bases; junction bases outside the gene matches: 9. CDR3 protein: CASSKGPTGGNEKLFF. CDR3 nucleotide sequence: TGTGCCAGTAGTAAAGGGCCAACAGGGGGAAATGAAAAACTGTTTTTT.

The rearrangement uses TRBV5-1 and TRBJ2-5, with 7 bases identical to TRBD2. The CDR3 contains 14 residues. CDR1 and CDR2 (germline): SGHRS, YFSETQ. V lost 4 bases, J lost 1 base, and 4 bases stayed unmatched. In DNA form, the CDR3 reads TGCGCCAGCAGCCCCGGGACTACCCAAGAGACCCAGTACTTC. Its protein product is CASSPGTTQETQYF. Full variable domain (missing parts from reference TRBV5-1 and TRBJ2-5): KAGVTQTPRYLIKTRGQQVTLSCSPISGHRSVSWYQQTPGQGLQFLFEYFSETQRNKGNFPGRFSGRQFSNSRSEMNVSTLELGDSALYLCASSPGTTQETQYFGPGTRLLVL.

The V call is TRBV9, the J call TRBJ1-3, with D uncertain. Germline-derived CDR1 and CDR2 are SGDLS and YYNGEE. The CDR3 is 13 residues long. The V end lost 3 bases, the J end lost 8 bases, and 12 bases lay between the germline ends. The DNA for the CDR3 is TGTGCCAGCAGCGGAGGTCGGGAAGACACCATATATTTT. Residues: CASSGGREDTIYF.

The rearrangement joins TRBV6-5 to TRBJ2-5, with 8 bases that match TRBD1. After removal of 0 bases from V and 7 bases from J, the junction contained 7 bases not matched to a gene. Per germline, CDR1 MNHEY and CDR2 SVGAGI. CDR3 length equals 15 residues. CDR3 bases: TGTGCCAGCAGTTACTCCGGACAGGGAGAAGTGACCCAGTACTTC. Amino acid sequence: CASSYSGQGEVTQYF.